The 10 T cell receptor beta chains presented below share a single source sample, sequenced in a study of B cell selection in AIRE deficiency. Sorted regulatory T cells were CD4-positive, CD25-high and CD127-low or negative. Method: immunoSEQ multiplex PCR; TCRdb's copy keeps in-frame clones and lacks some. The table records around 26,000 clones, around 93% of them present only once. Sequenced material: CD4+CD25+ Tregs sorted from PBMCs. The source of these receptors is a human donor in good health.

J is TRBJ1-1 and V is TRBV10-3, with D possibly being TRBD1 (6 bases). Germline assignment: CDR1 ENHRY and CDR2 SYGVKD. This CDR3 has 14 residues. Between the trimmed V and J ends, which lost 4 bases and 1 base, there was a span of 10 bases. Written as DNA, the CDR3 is TGTGCCATCAGTGTCGACAGGAGGAACACTGAAGCTTTCTTT. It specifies CAISVDRRNTEAFF.

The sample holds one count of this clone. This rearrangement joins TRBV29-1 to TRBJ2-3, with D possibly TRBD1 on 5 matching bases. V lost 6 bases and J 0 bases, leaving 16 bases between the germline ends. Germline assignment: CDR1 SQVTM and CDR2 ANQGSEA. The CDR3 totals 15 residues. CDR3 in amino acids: CSVLGRTTSTDTQYF. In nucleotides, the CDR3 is TGCAGCGTCCTGGGCCGGACAACGAGCACAGATACGCAGTATTTT.

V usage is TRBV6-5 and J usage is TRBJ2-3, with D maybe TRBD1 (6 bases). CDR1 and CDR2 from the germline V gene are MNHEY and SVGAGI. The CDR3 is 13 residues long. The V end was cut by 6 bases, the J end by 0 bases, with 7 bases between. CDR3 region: CASRDSSTDTQYF. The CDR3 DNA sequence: TGTGCCAGCAGGGACAGTAGCACAGATACGCAGTATTTT.

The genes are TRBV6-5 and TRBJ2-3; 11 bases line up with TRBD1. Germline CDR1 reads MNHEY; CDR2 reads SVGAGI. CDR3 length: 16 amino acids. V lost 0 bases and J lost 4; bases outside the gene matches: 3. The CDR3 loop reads CASSYSTGQGADTQYF. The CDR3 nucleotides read TGTGCCAGCAGTTACTCGACGGGACAGGGGGCAGATACGCAGTATTTT.

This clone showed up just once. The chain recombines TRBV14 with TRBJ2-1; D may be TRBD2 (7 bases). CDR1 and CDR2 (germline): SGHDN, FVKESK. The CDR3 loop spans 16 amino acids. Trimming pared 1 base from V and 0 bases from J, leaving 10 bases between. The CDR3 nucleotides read TGTGCCAGCAGCCAAGGAAGGGGGGGCTCCTACAATGAGCAGTTCTTC. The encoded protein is CASSQGRGGSYNEQFF. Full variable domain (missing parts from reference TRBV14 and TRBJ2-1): EAGVTQFPSHSVIEKGQTVTLRCDPISGHDNLYWYRRVMGKEIKFLLHFVKESKQDESGMPNNRFLAERTGGTYSTLKVQPAELEDSGVYFCASSQGRGGSYNEQFFGPGTRLTVL.

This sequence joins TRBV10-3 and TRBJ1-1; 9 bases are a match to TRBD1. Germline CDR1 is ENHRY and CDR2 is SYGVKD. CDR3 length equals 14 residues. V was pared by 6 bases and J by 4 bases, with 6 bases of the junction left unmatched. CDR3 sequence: CAISPGTGFTEAFF. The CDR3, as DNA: TGTGCCATCAGCCCCGGGACAGGGTTCACTGAAGCTTTCTTT.

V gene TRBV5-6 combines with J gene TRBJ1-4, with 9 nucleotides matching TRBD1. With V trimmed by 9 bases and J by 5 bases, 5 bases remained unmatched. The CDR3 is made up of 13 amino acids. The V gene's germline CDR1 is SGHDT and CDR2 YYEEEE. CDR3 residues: CANRTGVNEKLFF. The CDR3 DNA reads TGTGCCAACCGGACAGGGGTGAATGAAAAACTGTTTTTT.

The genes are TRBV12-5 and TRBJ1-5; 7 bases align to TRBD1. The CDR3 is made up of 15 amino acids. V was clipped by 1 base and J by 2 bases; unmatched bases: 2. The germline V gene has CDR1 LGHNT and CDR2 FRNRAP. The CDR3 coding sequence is TGTGCTAGTGGTTTGGACAGGGGCGGCAATCAGCCCCAGCATTTT. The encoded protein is CASGLDRGGNQPQHF.

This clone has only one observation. The CDR3 loop reads CASRHGDEKLFF. The CDR3 DNA follows: TGTGCCAGCAGACACGGGGATGAAAAACTGTTTTTT. The J gene is TRBJ1-4, the V gene TRBV19, with D uncertain. Germline V gene sequence: CDR1 LNHDA, CDR2 SQIVND (reference sequence). This CDR3 has 12 amino acids. Deletions cut 9 bases from V and 6 bases from J, with 11 bases between. The variable domain in full, completed from reference TRBV19 and TRBJ1-4, reads DGGITQSPKYLFRKEGQNVTLSCEQNLNHDAMYWYRQDPGQGLRLIYYSQIVNDFQKGDIAEGYSVSREKKESFPLTVTSAQKNPTAFYLCASRHGDEKLFFGSGTQLSVL.

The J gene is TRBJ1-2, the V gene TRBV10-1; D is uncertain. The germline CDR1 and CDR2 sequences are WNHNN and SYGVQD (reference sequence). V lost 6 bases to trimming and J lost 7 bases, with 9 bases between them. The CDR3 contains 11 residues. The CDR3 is CASRDPFGYTF. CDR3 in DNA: TGCGCCAGCAGGGACCCATTTGGCTACACCTTC.